Below, 22 T cell receptor beta chains from the same sample are listed, as sequenced in a study of CD8 T cells in ankylosing spondylitis. Whole-study results and caveats: What appeared characteristic of ankylosing spondylitis blood was a TCR beta motif of eight highly homologous variants.

A single record per CDR3 protein comes from TCRdb applying MiXCR to the 5' RACE reads. This table holds a few hundred thousand distinct CDR3 sequences, less than 9.5% found once. These receptors lack a known antigen. Source material: blood, either unsorted or a sorted T cell fraction (not recorded which). The receptors stem from a male donor with ankylosing spondylitis.

This clonotype came up many times. This chain links TRBV29-1 with TRBJ2-7, with unresolved D. Germline V gives CDR1 SQVTM, CDR2 ANQGSEA. Trimming took 5 bases from V and 4 from J, leaving 9 bases between them. This CDR3 comprises 11 residues. This CDR3 reads CSVTPRYEQYF. DNA for the CDR3: TGCAGCGTTACCCCGCGGTACGAGCAGTACTTC.

This clonotype was seen ten or more times. The V call is TRBV12-3 or TRBV12-4, the J call TRBJ2-7; 7 bases align to TRBD1. This CDR3 comprises 14 residues. J gave up 1 base and V 5 bases, and 5 bases lay outside the gene matches. CDR3: CASSLTGVSYEQYF. Written as DNA, the CDR3 is TGTGCCAGCAGTCTTACAGGGGTTTCCTACGAGCAGTACTTC.

This clonotype was counted ten times or more. The genes are TRBV29-1 and TRBJ2-1, with D hard to call. CDR3 length: 10 amino acids. V was clipped by 2 bases and J by 15 bases, with 11 bases between them. CDR1 SQVTM and CDR2 ANQGSEA come from the germline V gene. CDR3 sequence reads: CSVETWVRFF. The CDR3 nucleotides read TGCAGCGTTGAAACCTGGGTTCGGTTCTTC.

The chain is built from TRBV4-1 and TRBJ2-7, with D possibly TRBD2 on 6 matching bases. The V and J ends lost 2 bases and 4 bases respectively, with 27 bases between them. Germline assignment: CDR1 MGHRA and CDR2 YSYEKL. This CDR3 has 19 residues. The DNA of the CDR3 is TGCGCCAGCAGCCAAACCCGGGGGACTTTTTCCCCAACGCCTTACGAGCAGTACTTC. It encodes CASSQTRGTFSPTPYEQYF.

There are many counts of this clonotype. The chain combines TRBV5-6 with TRBJ1-1; D might be TRBD1 (6 bases). The CDR3 runs 11 residues. Germline V gene sequence: CDR1 SGHDT, CDR2 YYEEEE. V lost 1 base and J 9 bases, leaving 7 bases between the germline ends. The CDR3 here is CASSLQGKAFF. Here the CDR3 DNA reads TGTGCCAGCAGCTTGCAGGGGAAAGCTTTCTTT.

The chain couples TRBV6-1 to TRBJ2-3; tentatively, D is TRBD2 (6 bases). Germline CDR1 is MNHNS and CDR2 is SASEGT. The CDR3 sequence is 14 residues long. With 3 bases removed from V and 4 bases from J, the gap between germline ends came to 11 bases. CDR3 protein: CASSDGSFADTQYF. The CDR3 DNA is TGTGCCAGCAGTGACGGGAGTTTCGCAGATACGCAGTATTTT.

This chain uses TRBV27 with TRBJ2-3, with D perhaps TRBD2 (5 bases). CDR3 length: 17 amino acids. Per germline, CDR1 MNHEY and CDR2 SMNVEV (reference sequence). Trimming took 4 bases from V and 3 from J, leaving 20 bases between them. CDR3 sequence (DNA): TGTGCCAGCAGTTCCACCACCCCTAGGGAGACTACAGATACGCAGTATTTT. Residues: CASSSTTPRETTDTQYF.

The chain is built from TRBV18 and TRBJ2-3; D is undetermined. V was shortened by 3 bases and J by 0 bases, with 4 bases between the two germline ends. CDR3 length: 13 amino acids. Germline CDR1 and CDR2: KGHSH and LQKENI. CDR3 nucleotide sequence: TGTGCCAGCTCACCCATGAGCACAGATACGCAGTATTTT. Protein: CASSPMSTDTQYF.

The rearrangement uses TRBV12-3 or TRBV12-4 and TRBJ2-2; D gene ambiguous. The CDR3 extends over 15 amino acids. V was shortened by 5 bases and J by 5 bases, with 15 bases between the two germline ends. CDR3 amino acids: CASSPSHSSTGELFF. The CDR3 bases are TGTGCCAGCAGTCCGAGCCACTCGAGTACCGGGGAGCTGTTTTTT.

The table lists this clonotype with a few counts. The gene calls are TRBV2 and TRBJ2-1; no firm D call. CDR1 is SNHLY and CDR2 is FYNNEI in the germline V gene. Trimming removed 4 bases from V and 9 bases from J, with 7 bases in between. The CDR3 consists of 11 residues. CDR3 protein: CASSVGIEQFF. In DNA form, the CDR3 reads TGTGCCAGCAGTGTGGGGATTGAGCAGTTCTTC. Drawing the rest from reference TRBV2 and TRBJ2-1, the complete variable domain is EPEVTQTPSHQVTQMGQEVILRCVPISNHLYFYWYRQILGQKVEFLVSFYNNEISEKSEIFDDQFSVERPDGSNFTLKIRSTKLEDSAMYFCASSVGIEQFFGPGTRLTVL.

V gene TRBV28 combines with J gene TRBJ2-6; D is possibly TRBD2 (6 bases). Trimming stripped 6 bases from V and 0 bases from J, with 12 bases between. This CDR3 has 16 residues. Germline V gene lookup returns CDR1 MDHEN and CDR2 SYDVKM. DNA of the CDR3: TGTGCCAGCAGCCTCGGGGGACTCTCTGGGGCCAACGTCCTGACTTTC. Translating gives CASSLGGLSGANVLTF.

This clonotype was observed a few times. CDR3 nucleotides: TGTGCCAGCAGTTACCCCACTTCTCAGCCCCAGCATTTT. This codes for CASSYPTSQPQHF. V and J are TRBV6-6 and TRBJ1-5; D is uncertain. V lost 2 bases, J lost 6 bases, and 8 bases lay in between. Germline V gives CDR1 MNHNY, CDR2 SVGAGI (reference sequence). The CDR3 covers 13 residues.

In this sample, this clonotype turned up many times. This chain joins TRBV28 and TRBJ2-3; TRBD2 is a possible D gene (7 bases). The length of the CDR3 is 17 residues. Deletions cut 3 bases from V and 0 bases from J, with 16 bases between. In germline, CDR1 is MDHEN, CDR2 SYDVKM. The CDR3 is CASSFPLRGPSTDTQYF. The DNA for the CDR3 is TGTGCCAGCAGTTTTCCCTTGCGGGGGCCGAGCACAGATACGCAGTATTTT.

This clonotype was seen only once. This chain uses TRBV30 with TRBJ1-1; TRBD1 matches at 7 bases. The trim removed 7 bases at V and 4 bases at J, leaving 6 bases unmatched. This CDR3 is built from 12 residues. Germline CDR1 reads GTSNPN; CDR2 reads SVGIG (reference sequence). CDR3 in DNA: TGTGCCTTGAACAGGGGTGGCACTGAAGCTTTCTTT. Translation: CALNRGGTEAFF.

This clonotype has more than one count but fewer than ten. The CDR3 loop reads CASKPRDSYEQYF. CDR3 nucleotide sequence: TGTGCCAGCAAACCAAGGGACAGCTACGAGCAGTACTTC. This rearrangement joins TRBV12-3 or TRBV12-4 to TRBJ2-7, with 7 positions matching TRBD1. This CDR3 comprises 13 residues. Losses at the gene ends were 7 bases for V and 3 bases for J; bases not matched to a gene: 6.

This clonotype was detected a few times. The chain combines TRBV28 with TRBJ2-3; 8 bases map to TRBD2. Trimming took 7 bases from V and 5 from J; bases not matched to a gene: 11. Germline CDR1 MDHEN, CDR2 SYDVKM. This CDR3 has 15 amino acids. As DNA, the CDR3 is TGTGCCAGCACCCCTCCGGGACTAGTACTAGATACGCAGTATTTT. Encoded protein: CASTPPGLVLDTQYF.

The sample holds a few counts of this clonotype. This chain connects TRBV6-2 or TRBV6-3 to TRBJ2-3; D is undetermined. The germline V gene has CDR1 MNHEY and CDR2 SVGEGT. V was trimmed by 6 bases and J by 3 bases, leaving 13 bases between them. The CDR3 consists of 14 residues. The CDR3 nucleotides are TGTGCCAGCAGCTCCATCCTAGAGACAGATACGCAGTATTTT. Translation gives CASSSILETDTQYF.

This clonotype was recorded a few times. The chain links TRBV12-3 or TRBV12-4 to TRBJ2-7; 8 bases agree with TRBD1. The CDR3 is 14 residues long. With V trimmed by 7 bases and J by 7 bases, 12 bases remained unmatched. CDR3 in DNA: TGTGCCAGCACCTCCGGGACAGGCAGAGGAGAGCAGTACTTC. It codes for CASTSGTGRGEQYF.

The chain uses TRBV6-1 and TRBJ2-5, with TRBD1 as a possible D gene (6 bases). CDR3 length: 16 residues. Germline V gene lookup returns CDR1 MNHNS and CDR2 SASEGT. V was cut by 5 bases and J by 2 bases, with 18 bases left in between. In DNA, the CDR3 is TGTGCCAGCAGTCCACCCGGTCCGGGACATCAAGAGACCCAGTACTTC. It yields the protein CASSPPGPGHQETQYF.

The chain combines TRBV29-1 with TRBJ2-3; TRBD2 matches at 8 bases. In germline, CDR1 is SQVTM, CDR2 ANQGSEA. This CDR3 region has 14 residues. V shed 7 bases and J 0 bases; nucleotides not matched to a gene: 6. In DNA form, the CDR3 reads TGCAGCGCTAAGCGGGAGCTGAGCACAGATACGCAGTATTTT. Translated: CSAKRELSTDTQYF.

The rearrangement joins TRBV27 to TRBJ2-5; D not certain. The CDR3 runs to 13 residues. The V gene's germline CDR1 is MNHEY and CDR2 SMNVEV (reference sequence). The V end was cut by 5 bases, the J end by 2 bases, with 9 bases between. The CDR3 loop is CASSLNGQETQYF. The CDR3 DNA follows: TGTGCCAGCAGTCTAAACGGGCAAGAGACCCAGTACTTC.

This clonotype came up many times. This chain connects TRBV3-1 to TRBJ1-2; no definite D call. The CDR3 covers 12 residues. V was cut by 1 base and J by 8 bases, with 8 bases left in between. CDR1 and CDR2 from the germline V gene are LGHDT and YNNKEL (reference sequence). CDR3 in DNA: TGTGCCAGCAGCCAAGGGATCGGGGGCTACACCTTC. This translates into CASSQGIGGYTF.